The T cell receptor (beta chain) described here comes from a study of T cells in Graves' hyperthyroidism and ophthalmopathy. Study-wide points: A model of 13 V-J features distinguished ophthalmopathy from stable hyperthyroidism.

Uncontrolled infection, other autoimmune disease, pregnancy or lactation disqualified patients from enrolment. Together with thyroid ultrasound, orbital computed tomography, serum thyroxine and TRAb, clinical symptoms were used for diagnoses. TCR beta CDR3 sequences were amplified from RNA transcripts. The HTBI primer set served for first-round RT-PCR of the TCR CDR3. TCRdb reprocessed the multiplex PCR reads with MiXCR, giving one entry per CDR3 protein. The data contain roughly 660,000 distinct CDR3 sequences, 15% to 20% of them singletons. This clonotype was counted at least ten times. Its antigen is as yet unknown. The CDR3 is 13 residues long. The V gene lost 4 bases and the J gene lost 3 bases, with 9 bases spanning the gap. Germline V lookup: CDR1 SNHLY, CDR2 FYNNEI.

Sequenced sample: blood. This TCR derives from a man aged 45-65 years with Graves' hyperthyroidism. The V gene is TRBV2, the J gene TRBJ1-2, with unresolved D. CDR3 protein: CASSGREDYGYTF. CDR3 bases: TGTGCCAGCAGTGGGAGGGAGGACTATGGCTACACCTTC.